Described below is a single TCR beta chain sequence and its context. This sample stems from a study of blood T cell repertoires in COVID-19. Study-wide context: Material from acute and convalescent COVID-19 was sourced from the United States, Italy and Spain. In each case, the material was cDNA or gDNA derived from T cells, B-cell-depleted T cells, or PBMCs.

The V and J ends lost 5 bases and 2 bases respectively, with 18 bases between them. This CDR3 has 16 amino acids. From germline, CDR1 is SGHTA and CDR2 FQGNSA. In the authors' workflow: For nucleated cells, counts were estimated from reference gene primer amplification. Measured with immunoSEQ multiplex PCR; TCRdb has only the in-frame clones, and not every one. V and J calls and clone size follow that table, whereas D and trimming were derived from the DNA. The sample yields around 130,000 clones, about 83% seen once. The clonotype originates from a man in his fifties or sixties with acute or convalescent COVID-19. Sequencing was done on a sample of peripheral blood. The rearrangement links TRBV7-2 to TRBJ2-5; maybe TRBD1 (6 bases). CDR3 loop: CASSAFGDKRQETQYF. The DNA of the CDR3 is TGTGCCAGCAGCGCCTTCGGGGACAAAAGACAAGAGACCCAGTACTTC.